Listed below are T cell receptor beta chains from one sample, sequenced in a study of blood T cell repertoires in COVID-19. Only in-frame clones appear in the TCRdb table, and some are missing; sequencing was by immunoSEQ multiplex PCR. The table has 150,000 to 200,000 clones, 70% to 85% seen once; the top ten hold 22%. The sample was peripheral blood. These TCRs come from an elderly woman with acute or convalescent COVID-19. The CDR3 runs from the conserved cysteine through the conserved F or W. The order of the fields is CDR3 length, D gene, V gene, clone size, J gene, CDR3 protein, CDR3 DNA. A D gene is named only where the DNA matches it firmly. The listing skips clone size in some rows; elsewhere it reads once, few, many or a size class.

16,TRBD1,TRBV10-3,once,TRBJ2-5,CAISEWSGQVQETQYF,TGTGCCATCAGTGAGTGGTCCGGACAGGTCCAAGAGACCCAGTACTTC
14,-,TRBV5-4,-,TRBJ1-1,CASSLETANTEAFF,TGTGCCAGCAGCTTGGAGACAGCGAACACTGAAGCTTTCTTT
18,TRBD1,TRBV9,-,TRBJ2-2,CASSVAGTGGARLGELFF,TGTGCCAGCAGCGTAGCGGGGACAGGGGGCGCGAGGCTCGGGGAGCTGTTTTTT
15,TRBD1,TRBV18,-,TRBJ1-1,CASGGQGMGNTEAFF,TGTGCCAGCGGGGGACAGGGAATGGGGAACACTGAAGCTTTCTTT
14,TRBD1,TRBV27,-,TRBJ1-1,CASRTDRAGTEAFF,TGTGCCAGCAGGACGGACAGGGCGGGCACTGAAGCTTTCTTT
15,TRBD1,TRBV5-1,-,TRBJ1-1,CASSPGQGGVTEAFF,TGCGCCAGCAGCCCGGGACAGGGGGGAGTCACTGAAGCTTTCTTT
16,TRBD1,TRBV5-1,-,TRBJ2-3,CASSTRRGQGTDTQYF,TGCGCCAGCAGCACACGGAGGGGACAGGGAACAGATACGCAGTATTTT
15,TRBD2,TRBV6-5,-,TRBJ2-1,CASSSSGLALDEQFF,TGTGCCAGCAGTTCCTCGGGACTAGCTTTGGATGAGCAGTTCTTC
12,-,TRBV2,-,TRBJ2-3,CASRAVADTQYF,TGTGCCAGCAGAGCGGTCGCGGATACGCAGTATTTT
20,TRBD2,TRBV23-1,-,TRBJ2-1,CASSQNGRRTSGTSYNEQFF,TGCGCCAGCAGTCAGAACGGACGGAGGACTAGCGGGACCTCCTACAATGAACAGTTCTTC
15,TRBD1,TRBV6-4,-,TRBJ1-1,CASSSSGTGRTEAFF,TGTGCCAGCAGTTCCTCCGGGACAGGTAGGACTGAAGCTTTCTTT
12,-,TRBV6-5,-,TRBJ1-2,CASSSGKYGYTF,TGTGCCAGCAGTTCAGGGAAGTATGGCTACACCTTC
18,TRBD1,TRBV4-1,-,TRBJ1-2,CASSQDGTGGAWGYGYTF,TGCGCCAGCAGCCAAGACGGGACAGGGGGCGCGTGGGGCTATGGCTACACCTTC
16,TRBD2,TRBV18,-,TRBJ2-7,CASSPFEGTSSYEQYF,TGTGCCAGCTCACCATTCGAGGGGACTAGCTCCTACGAGCAGTACTTC
14,-,TRBV2,-,TRBJ2-3,CASDVATSADTQYF,TGTGCCAGCGACGTGGCGACATCAGCAGATACGCAGTATTTT
15,-,TRBV6-5,few,TRBJ2-7,CASSYSPQGGYEQYF,TGTGCCAGCAGTTACTCCCCCCAGGGTGGATACGAGCAGTACTTC
12,-,TRBV4-1,-,TRBJ2-7,CASMGRGYEQYF,TGCGCCAGCATGGGGCGGGGCTACGAGCAGTACTTC
14,-,TRBV7-2,-,TRBJ2-3,CASSLARDTDTQYF,TGTGCCAGCAGCTTAGCCCGAGACACAGATACGCAGTATTTT
12,-,TRBV3-1/TRBV3-2,-,TRBJ2-1,CASSHLYNEQFF,TGTGCCAGCAGCCATCTCTACAATGAGCAGTTCTTC
16,-,TRBV6-5,-,TRBJ1-2,CASSYSRQLANYGYTF,TGTGCCAGCAGTTACTCGAGACAGCTAGCTAACTATGGCTACACCTTC
14,-,TRBV7-8,few,TRBJ2-5,CASSLLSGQETQYF,TGTGCCAGCAGCTTACTAAGCGGACAAGAGACCCAGTACTTC
11,-,TRBV30,-,TRBJ2-7,CAWSALYEQYF,TGTGCCTGGAGTGCCCTCTACGAGCAGTACTTC
17,TRBD1,TRBV5-5,-,TRBJ2-3,CASSARDRNRSTDTQYF,TGTGCCAGCAGCGCCCGGGACAGAAACCGTAGCACAGATACGCAGTATTTT
13,-,TRBV2,-,TRBJ2-7,CASKGGVLSEQYF,TGTGCCAGCAAAGGAGGCGTCTTATCCGAGCAGTACTTC
15,TRBD1,TRBV27,-,TRBJ1-1,CASRPIGQGPNEAFF,TGTGCCAGCAGACCGATTGGACAGGGTCCAAATGAGGCTTTCTTT
13,-,TRBV6-4,once,TRBJ2-2,CASSDLRAGELFF,TGTGCCAGCAGTGATTTGAGGGCCGGGGAGCTGTTTTTT
15,-,TRBV30,-,TRBJ2-5,CAWGPQGLGGETQYF,TGTGCCTGGGGCCCTCAGGGTCTCGGGGGAGAGACCCAGTACTTC
15,-,TRBV19,-,TRBJ2-7,CASSLSNQVPYEQYF,TGTGCCAGTAGTTTGTCGAATCAGGTTCCCTACGAGCAGTACTTC
13,-,TRBV9,-,TRBJ2-1,CASSVGLGDEQFF,TGTGCCAGCAGCGTAGGACTAGGCGATGAGCAGTTCTTC
13,-,TRBV7-2,-,TRBJ1-4,CASRRATNEKLFF,TGTGCCAGCAGACGAGCAACTAATGAAAAACTGTTTTTT
13,TRBD1,TRBV19,few,TRBJ1-5,CASSSQGNQPQHF,TGTGCCAGTAGCTCACAGGGGAATCAGCCCCAGCATTTT
12,-,TRBV27,-,TRBJ1-1,CASSMRGTEAFF,TGTGCCAGCAGCATGCGAGGGACTGAAGCTTTCTTT
13,TRBD1,TRBV30,few,TRBJ1-3,CAWSERTGLTIYF,TGTGCCTGGAGTGAGAGGACAGGGCTAACCATATATTTT
16,TRBD2,TRBV19,-,TRBJ2-1,CASSRTGTSDYNEQFF,TGTGCCAGTAGTCGTACCGGGACTAGCGATTACAATGAGCAGTTCTTC
15,TRBD2,TRBV7-2,-,TRBJ2-3,CASSRREGGTDTQYF,TGTGCCAGCAGCCGTCGGGAGGGAGGCACAGATACGCAGTATTTT
16,TRBD1,TRBV7-2,-,TRBJ1-2,CASSLTLAQGAWGYTF,TGTGCCAGCAGCTTAACCCTGGCGCAGGGGGCGTGGGGCTACACCTTC
14,TRBD2,TRBV5-1,-,TRBJ2-5,CASSFASGEETQYF,TGCGCCAGCAGCTTTGCTAGCGGGGAAGAGACCCAGTACTTC
16,TRBD1,TRBV27,-,TRBJ1-1,CASSLLRTGGGTEAFF,TGTGCCAGCTCCCTCCTCAGGACAGGGGGTGGAACTGAAGCTTTCTTT
16,TRBD2,TRBV7-6,few,TRBJ2-2,CASSLGGAGGIGELFF,TGTGCCAGCAGCTTAGGAGGCGCGGGAGGAATCGGGGAGCTGTTTTTT